Each of the 10 T cell receptor beta chains below was sequenced from the same sample in a study of T-cell reconstitution after alpha-beta-depleted transplantation in children. TCRbeta library preparation incorporated unique molecular identifiers. TCRdb redid the calling of the PCR reads with MiXCR, one entry per CDR3 protein. The table lists 380,000 or so distinct CDR3 sequences, more than 10% of them singletons. This specimen was PBMCs, taken from the stem cell graft. These receptors were taken from a human donor who donated a stem cell graft to a child with Fanconi anemia.

Many counts were recorded for this clonotype. The gene calls are TRBV7-8 and TRBJ2-3; no definite D call. The V end lost 4 bases, the J end lost 2 bases, and 10 bases lay between the germline ends. Germline V gives CDR1 SGHVS, CDR2 FQNEAQ. The CDR3 sequence is 14 residues long. The CDR3 reads CASSYRALTDTQYF. CDR3 coding DNA: TGTGCCAGCAGCTATAGGGCCCTCACAGATACGCAGTATTTT.

This clonotype has a handful of counts. The rearrangement uses TRBV7-2 and TRBJ1-1; 10 bases align to TRBD1. The CDR3 length is 17 residues. In germline, CDR1 is SGHTA, CDR2 FQGNSA. The ends lost 2 bases at V and 3 bases at J; junction bases unmatched: 9. CDR3 protein: CASSLRWTGGPHTEAFF. Written as DNA, the CDR3 is TGTGCCAGCAGCTTAAGGTGGACAGGGGGTCCGCACACTGAAGCTTTCTTT.

Comments on this clonotype: A clone one base away is much larger, so this may be a read error. The V and J genes are TRBV9 and TRBJ2-1, with D maybe TRBD2 (6 bases). CDR1 is SGDLS and CDR2 is YYNGEE in the germline V gene. The CDR3 contains 17 residues. CDR3: CSSSVEAGTSSYNEQFF. Here the CDR3 DNA reads TGTTCCAGCAGCGTAGAGGCGGGAACTAGCTCCTACAATGAGCAGTTCTTC. The entire variable domain, with the rest obtained from reference TRBV9 and TRBJ2-1, is as follows: DSGVTQTPKHLITATGQRVTLRCSPRSGDLSVYWYQQSLDQGLQFLIQYYNGEERAKGNILERFSAQQFPDLHSELNLSSLELGDSALYFCSSSVEAGTSSYNEQFFGPGTRLTVL.

Concerning this clonotype itself: No conserved phenylalanine or tryptophan ends this CDR3, so it is likely a read error. The chain uses TRBV27 and TRBJ1-2; 7 bases fit TRBD1. Trimming cost V 0 bases and J 8 bases; bases outside gene matches: 15. Germline V CDR1 and CDR2: MNHEY, SMNVEV (reference sequence). This CDR3 is 17 amino acids long. CDR3 sequence: CASSLSPGGVKFVGYTC. CDR3 coding DNA: TGTGCCAGCAGTTTATCCCCAGGGGGTGTAAAATTTGTCGGCTACACCTGC.

The chain combines TRBV19 with TRBJ2-3, with a tentative D call TRBD2 (5 bases). The CDR3 runs to 13 residues. CDR1 and CDR2 from the germline V gene are LNHDA and SQIVND (reference sequence). The V end lost 3 bases, the J end lost 3 bases, and 7 bases lay between the germline ends. The CDR3 nucleotides read TGTGCCAGTAGTATGAGGGAGACAGATACGCAGTATTTT. Translating it yields CASSMRETDTQYF.

The V and J genes are TRBV4-3 and TRBJ2-5, with a weak D call TRBD2 (5 bases). V shed 0 bases and J shed 1 base, with 15 bases lying between them. This CDR3 comprises 17 residues. The germline V gene has CDR1 LGHNA and CDR2 YSLEER. Here the CDR3 reads CASSQDYAGGFQETQYF. In DNA, the CDR3 is TGCGCCAGCAGCCAAGATTACGCGGGCGGCTTCCAAGAGACCCAGTACTTC.

The rearrangement joins TRBV4-2 to TRBJ2-1, with unresolved D. Trimming shortened V by 1 base and J by 2 bases, and 6 bases separated the two germline ends. From germline, CDR1 is LGHNA and CDR2 YNFKEQ. This CDR3 contains 14 residues. The CDR3 nucleotides are TGTGCCAGCAGCCAAGGTGCCCCCTACAATGAGCAGTTCTTC. Amino acid sequence: CASSQGAPYNEQFF.

The V call is TRBV9, the J call TRBJ2-3; no clear D. This CDR3 region has 14 residues. Germline V gene lookup returns CDR1 SGDLS and CDR2 YYNGEE. V lost 2 bases and J lost 6, with 13 bases in between. CDR3 region: CASSVAGEPDTQYF. The CDR3 DNA reads TGTGCCAGCAGCGTCGCTGGGGAACCGGATACGCAGTATTTT.

CDR3 sequence reads: CASNSQPNTEAFF. The CDR3 nucleotides read TGTGCCAGTAACAGTCAGCCGAACACTGAAGCTTTCTTT. The rearrangement joins TRBV19 to TRBJ1-1; D gene ambiguous. The CDR3 loop spans 13 amino acids. Germline-derived CDR1 and CDR2 are LNHDA and SQIVND (reference sequence). The V gene lost 7 bases and the J gene lost 1 base, with 10 bases spanning the gap.

This clonotype showed up many times. This sequence joins TRBV4-3 and TRBJ2-7, with a possible D match to TRBD2 (7 bases). Germline V gene data show CDR1 as LGHNA and CDR2 as YSLEER. The CDR3 has 16 residues. V was trimmed by 0 bases and J by 1 base, leaving 13 bases between them. CDR3 DNA: TGCGCCAGCAGCCAAGAATTGGGAGGGGGGTCCTACGAGCAGTACTTC. Translating gives CASSQELGGGSYEQYF.